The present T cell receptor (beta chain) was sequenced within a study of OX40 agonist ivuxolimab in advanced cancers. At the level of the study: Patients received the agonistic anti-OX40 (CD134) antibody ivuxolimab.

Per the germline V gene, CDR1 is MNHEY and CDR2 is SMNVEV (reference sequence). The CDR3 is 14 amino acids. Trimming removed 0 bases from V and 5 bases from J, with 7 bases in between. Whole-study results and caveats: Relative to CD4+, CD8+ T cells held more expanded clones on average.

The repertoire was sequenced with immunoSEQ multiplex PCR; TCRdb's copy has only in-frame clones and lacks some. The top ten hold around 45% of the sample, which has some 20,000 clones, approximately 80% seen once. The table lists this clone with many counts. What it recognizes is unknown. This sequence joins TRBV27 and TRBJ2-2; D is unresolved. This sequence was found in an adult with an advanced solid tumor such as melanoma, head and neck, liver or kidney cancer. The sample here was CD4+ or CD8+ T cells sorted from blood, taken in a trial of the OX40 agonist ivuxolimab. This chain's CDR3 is CASSLSPATGELFF. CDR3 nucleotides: TGTGCCAGCAGTTTATCCCCGGCGACCGGGGAGCTGTTTTTT.